One sample yielded the 18 T cell receptor beta chains listed below, sequenced in a study of blood T cell repertoires in COVID-19. Clones were read by immunoSEQ multiplex PCR, and TCRdb kept only the in-frame ones, dropping some. The data show around 180,000 clones, around nine tenths seen once. Material: peripheral blood. The source is a human donor in a cohort sampled during active COVID-19.

This clone came up once. The chain links TRBV7-8 to TRBJ1-6, with 7 bases lining up with TRBD1. V was clipped by 5 bases and J by 7 bases; unmatched bases: 17. Germline assignment: CDR1 SGHVS and CDR2 FQNEAQ. The CDR3 sequence is 18 residues long. The CDR3 sequence: CASSISGGGYPSNSPLHF. The CDR3 bases are TGTGCCAGCAGCATTAGCGGAGGGGGCTACCCTAGCAATTCACCCCTCCACTTT.

The table lists this clone with a count of one. The chain is built from TRBV4-3 and TRBJ2-5, with 7 bases aligning to TRBD2. Trimming took 0 bases from V and 3 from J; bases not matched to a gene: 16. CDR3 length: 19 residues. Per germline, CDR1 LGHNA and CDR2 YSLEER. CDR3: CASSQDLASGNIAKETQYF. For the CDR3, the DNA is TGCGCCAGCAGCCAAGACCTAGCTAGCGGTAATATTGCAAAAGAGACCCAGTACTTC.

The rearrangement links TRBV2 to TRBJ2-5; possibly TRBD2 for D (5 bases). The CDR3 is made up of 14 amino acids. The germline V gene has CDR1 SNHLY and CDR2 FYNNEI. Trimming took 4 bases from V and 7 from J, leaving 16 bases between them. The CDR3 sequence: CASSGNEGLGTQYF. The CDR3 coding sequence is TGTGCCAGCAGTGGAAATGAGGGCCTGGGGACCCAGTACTTC.

J is TRBJ2-3 and V is TRBV5-1; 10 nucleotides align to TRBD2. V lost 3 bases and J lost 4; bases outside the gene matches: 8. This CDR3 spans 16 amino acids. Germline lookup yields CDR1 SGHRS and CDR2 YFSETQ. In nucleotides, the CDR3 is TGCGCCAGCAGCTGGGTAAGGCTAGCGGGGGCAGATACGCAGTATTTT. This gives the protein CASSWVRLAGADTQYF. Full variable domain (rest looked up from reference TRBV5-1 and TRBJ2-3): KAGVTQTPRYLIKTRGQQVTLSCSPISGHRSVSWYQQTPGQGLQFLFEYFSETQRNKGNFPGRFSGRQFSNSRSEMNVSTLELGDSALYLCASSWVRLAGADTQYFGPGTRLTVL.

This clone was seen a single time. This sequence joins TRBV3-1 (or the pseudogene TRBV3-2) and TRBJ1-5; TRBD1 matches 12 bases. Germline V gene lookup returns CDR1 LGHDT and CDR2 YNNKEL (reference sequence). V shed 3 bases, J shed 2 bases, and the junction held 11 bases outside the gene matches. The CDR3 is made up of 19 amino acids. DNA for the CDR3: TGTGCCAGCAGCCAGCGCGCCGGGACAGGGGGCGAGGGCAATCAGCCCCAGCATTTT. It specifies CASSQRAGTGGEGNQPQHF.

This sequence joins TRBV7-8 and TRBJ1-1; D unresolved. The CDR3 totals 16 residues. The V end was cut by 5 bases, the J end by 1 base, with 17 bases between. Per germline, CDR1 SGHVS and CDR2 FQNEAQ. CDR3 in amino acids: CASSANVGVGNTEAFF. DNA for the CDR3: TGTGCCAGCAGCGCCAACGTCGGAGTCGGGAACACTGAAGCTTTCTTT.

The chain uses TRBV2 and TRBJ2-4; D ambiguous. Germline CDR1 SNHLY, CDR2 FYNNEI. The CDR3 has 13 residues. The V gene lost 8 bases and the J gene lost 1 base, with 9 bases spanning the gap. This CDR3 reads CASLGLAKNIQYF. For the CDR3, the DNA is TGTGCCAGCCTCGGGTTGGCCAAAAACATTCAGTACTTC.

V usage is TRBV5-1 and J usage is TRBJ2-5, with D perhaps matching TRBD2 (6 bases). Trimming pared 0 bases from V and 5 bases from J, leaving 14 bases between. The CDR3 extends over 15 amino acids. The germline V gene encodes CDR1 SGHRS and CDR2 YFSETQ. The CDR3 DNA reads as TGCGCCAGCAGCTTGGCAACGGCCAGCGGGGAGACCCAGTACTTC. Translating gives CASSLATASGETQYF.

V and J are TRBV21-1 and TRBJ1-4; no check of the table's D call, TRBD1, against the DNA was made. TRBV21-1 is a pseudogene segment. CDR3 size: 14 residues. CDR3 amino acids: CASSKRGRVEKLFF. CDR3 nucleotide sequence: TGTGCCAGCAGCAAAAGGGGGCGAGTTGAAAAACTGTTTTTT.

V usage is TRBV28 and J usage is TRBJ1-5, with 7 bases identical to TRBD1. CDR3 length: 13 residues. Losses at the gene ends were 6 bases for V and 7 bases for J; bases not matched to a gene: 6. Germline values: CDR1 MDHEN, CDR2 SYDVKM. The CDR3 is CASRVKGAQPQHF. In nucleotides, the CDR3 is TGTGCCAGCAGGGTGAAGGGGGCGCAGCCCCAGCATTTT.

The rearrangement links TRBV5-4 to TRBJ1-2, with D tentatively TRBD1 (6 bases). Germline lookup yields CDR1 SGHNT and CDR2 YYREEE (reference sequence). The V end lost 0 bases, the J end lost 6 bases, and 15 bases lay between the germline ends. The CDR3 sequence is 15 residues long. The CDR3 here is CASSLAGIGGDGYTF. As DNA, the CDR3 is TGTGCCAGCAGCTTGGCAGGAATAGGGGGAGATGGCTACACCTTC.

This clone came up once. The chain couples TRBV20-1 to TRBJ1-5, with TRBD1 identical over 8 bases. This CDR3 has 15 residues. Trimming at V came to 3 bases and at J to 3 bases, leaving 7 bases not matched to a gene. CDR1 is DFQATT and CDR2 is SNEGSKA in the germline V gene (reference sequence). The CDR3 coding sequence is TGCAGTGCTAGTGCCGGGACAGGTTTCAATCAGCCCCAGCATTTT. It encodes CSASAGTGFNQPQHF.

As for this clone: The identical CDR3 is also encoded by other nucleotide sequences in the sample. The J gene is TRBJ1-4, the V gene TRBV28; D is uncertain. CDR3 length: 12 residues. V lost 8 bases, J lost 3 bases, and 7 bases lay in between. Germline CDR1 MDHEN, CDR2 SYDVKM. The CDR3 protein is CASSPANEKLFF. The CDR3 DNA sequence: TGTGCCAGCTCGCCGGCTAATGAAAAACTGTTTTTT. Full variable domain (missing parts from reference TRBV28 and TRBJ1-4): DVKVTQSSRYLVKRTGEKVFLECVQDMDHENMFWYRQDPGLGLRLIYFSYDVKMKEKGDIPEGYSVSREKKERFSLILESASTNQTSMYLCASSPANEKLFFGSGTQLSVL.

The V and J genes are TRBV5-8 and TRBJ1-1; a weak D match, TRBD1 (6 bases). V lost 4 bases, J lost 5 bases, and 18 bases lay in between. CDR3 size: 15 residues. The germline CDR1 and CDR2 sequences are SGHTS and YDEGEE. CDR3: CASSMGAFVWTEAFF. DNA for the CDR3: TGTGCCAGCAGCATGGGGGCTTTTGTGTGGACTGAAGCTTTCTTT. The variable domain in full, completed from reference TRBV5-8 and TRBJ1-1, reads EAGVTQSPTHLIKTRGQQATLRCSPISGHTSVYWYQQALGLGLQFLLWYDEGEERNRGNFPPRFSGRQFPNYSSELNVNALELEDSALYLCASSMGAFVWTEAFFGQGTRLTVV.

This CDR3 reads CASSHTSGKGDIQYF. CDR3 nucleotide sequence: TGCGCCAGCAGCCATACTAGCGGGAAAGGGGACATTCAGTACTTC. The chain uses TRBV4-3 and TRBJ2-4; 10 bases line up with TRBD2. Per germline, CDR1 LGHNA and CDR2 YSLEER. Trimming removed 3 bases from V and 8 bases from J; junction bases left unmatched: 7. This CDR3 has 15 amino acids.

Only one count was recorded for this clone. The rearrangement links TRBV5-3 to TRBJ2-5, with D uncertain. TRBV5-3 is designated an ORF whose function remains uncertain. There are 14 residues in the CDR3. V dropped 0 bases and J dropped 2 bases, with 8 bases sitting between them. As DNA, the CDR3 is TGTGCCAGAAGCTTGGGTCGGGTACAAGAGACCCAGTACTTC. Translating gives CARSLGRVQETQYF.

This chain joins TRBV15 and TRBJ2-3; D remains unclear. This CDR3 comprises 12 residues. CDR1 is LNHNV, CDR2 YYDKDF, per germline (reference sequence). The V end was cut by 8 bases, the J end by 0 bases, with 6 bases between. CDR3 nucleotide sequence: TGTGCCACCTCTTTGAGCACAGATACGCAGTATTTT. Its protein product is CATSLSTDTQYF.

This rearrangement joins TRBV5-4 to TRBJ2-3, with D hard to call. The V end lost 3 bases, the J end lost 0 bases, and 14 bases lay between the germline ends. The germline V gene has CDR1 SGHNT and CDR2 YYREEE (reference sequence). The CDR3 covers 16 residues. This CDR3 reads CASSSQAGQSTDTQYF. The CDR3 DNA is TGTGCCAGCAGCTCCCAAGCTGGGCAGAGCACAGATACGCAGTATTTT.